Sequencing of this TCR beta chain was carried out in a study of blood T cell repertoires in COVID-19. In the study overall: Italy, Spain and the United States were the sources of the convalescent and acute COVID-19 samples.

Per the original data handling: Amplification with reference gene primers provided the estimates of nucleated cell counts. Sequenced by immunoSEQ multiplex PCR; TCRdb stores in-frame clones only, minus some. The DNA was the basis for D and trimming; V, J and clone size are from that table. Here the sample spans 95,000 to 110,000 clones, 90% to 95% being singletons. The CDR3 is made up of 15 amino acids. The V gene lost 7 bases and the J gene lost 0 bases, with 13 bases spanning the gap. The germline CDR1 and CDR2 sequences are LNHDA and SQIVND (reference sequence). The sequenced material came from peripheral blood. The rearrangement links TRBV19 to TRBJ1-3; TRBD1 is a possible D gene (6 bases). The receptor was isolated from a human donor in a cohort sampled during active COVID-19. In DNA form, the CDR3 reads TGTGCCAGTACCAGGGGAAAGGACTCTGGAAACACCATATATTTT. This encodes CASTRGKDSGNTIYF.